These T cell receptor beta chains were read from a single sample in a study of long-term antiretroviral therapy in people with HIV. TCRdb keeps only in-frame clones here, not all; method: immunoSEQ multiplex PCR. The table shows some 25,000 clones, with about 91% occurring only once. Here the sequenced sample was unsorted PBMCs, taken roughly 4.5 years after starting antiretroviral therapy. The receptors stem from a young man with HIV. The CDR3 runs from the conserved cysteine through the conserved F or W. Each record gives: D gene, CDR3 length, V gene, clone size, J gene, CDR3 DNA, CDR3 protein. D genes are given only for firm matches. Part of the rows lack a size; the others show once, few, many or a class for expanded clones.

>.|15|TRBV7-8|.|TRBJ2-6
TGTGCCAGCAGCTTAGACGGAGCTGGGGCCAACGTCCTGACTTTC
CASSLDGAGANVLTF
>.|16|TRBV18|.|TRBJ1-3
TGTGCCAGCTCAACTGCACCCATTAGGTCTGGAAACACCATATATTTT
CASSTAPIRSGNTIYF
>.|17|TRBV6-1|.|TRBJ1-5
TGTGCCAGCAGTGAATCGGCGGGAGTAGGGGCCTATCAGCCCCAGCATTTT
CASSESAGVGAYQPQHF
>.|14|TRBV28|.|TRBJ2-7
TGTGCCAGCAGTTTACGTACAGGTAGCCACGAGCAGTACTTC
CASSLRTGSHEQYF
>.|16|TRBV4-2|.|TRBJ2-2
TGTGCCAGCAGCCTGGGCCCTCCCAACTACCCGGGGGAGCTGTTTTTT
CASSLGPPNYPGELFF
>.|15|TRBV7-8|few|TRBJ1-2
TGTGCCAGCAGCTTAATATCTGGGGTCGACAATGGCTACACCTTC
CASSLISGVDNGYTF
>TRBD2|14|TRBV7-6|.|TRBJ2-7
TGTGCCAGCAGCTTAGGGACTAGTAACTACGAGCAGTACTTC
CASSLGTSNYEQYF
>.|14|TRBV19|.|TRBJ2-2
TGTGCCAGTAGTATACGGGAGCTGGGCGGGGAGCTGTTTTTT
CASSIRELGGELFF
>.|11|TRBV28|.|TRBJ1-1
TGTGCCAGCAGTTTGTCGAGGGTTGCTTTCTTT
CASSLSRVAFF
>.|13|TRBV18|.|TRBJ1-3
TGTGCCAGCTCACGGAGCTCTGGAAACACCATATATTTT
CASSRSSGNTIYF
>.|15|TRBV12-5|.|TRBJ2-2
TGTGCTAGTGGTTTGGTCCCCTATAGGACCGGGGAGCTGTTTTTT
CASGLVPYRTGELFF
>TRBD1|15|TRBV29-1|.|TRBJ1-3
TGCAGCGCTTCCCCGGGACAGGGTAGTGGAAACACCATATATTTT
CSASPGQGSGNTIYF
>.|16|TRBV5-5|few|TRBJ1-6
TGTGCCAGCAGCTTGGTGGTCGGGGGGCCGAATTCACCCCTCCACTTT
CASSLVVGGPNSPLHF
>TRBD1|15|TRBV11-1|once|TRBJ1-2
TGTGCCAGCACGCGCCTTGCCCAGGGGGGCTATGGCTACACCTTC
CASTRLAQGGYGYTF
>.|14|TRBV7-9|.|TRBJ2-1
TGTGCCAGCAGCTTAGCGATGGGAGGAAATGAGCAGTTCTTC
CASSLAMGGNEQFF
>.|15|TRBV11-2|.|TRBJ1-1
TGTGCCAGCAGCTTAGCTTGGGGGATGAACACTGAAGCTTTCTTT
CASSLAWGMNTEAFF
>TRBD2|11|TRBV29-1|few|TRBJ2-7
TGCAGCGTTAGCGGGAGAGGTGAGCAGTACTTC
CSVSGRGEQYF
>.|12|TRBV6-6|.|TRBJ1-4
TGTGCCAGCAGTCCCGGGAGGGAAAAACTGTTTTTT
CASSPGREKLFF
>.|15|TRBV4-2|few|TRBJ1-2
TGTGCCAGCAGCCGAAGGAGGCAGGGGACCTATGGCTACACCTTC
CASSRRRQGTYGYTF
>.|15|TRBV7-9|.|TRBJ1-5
TGTGCCAGCAGCTTAGAGAAGGACGTCAATCAGCCCCAGCATTTT
CASSLEKDVNQPQHF
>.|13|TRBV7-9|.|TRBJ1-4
TGTGCCAGCAGCTTAAATAAAGGGGAAAAACTGTTTTTT
CASSLNKGEKLFF
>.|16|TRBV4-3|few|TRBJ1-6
TGCGCCAGCAGTCGGGACTGGGGCTCCTATAATTCACCCCTCCACTTT
CASSRDWGSYNSPLHF